Detailed here is one TCR beta chain. This sample is drawn from a study of blood T cell repertoires in COVID-19. Study summary: Nucleic acid was either cDNA or gDNA, and it came from T cells, B-cell-depleted T cells, or PBMCs.

Here immunoSEQ multiplex PCR was the method, and the copy in TCRdb shows in-frame clones only, minus some. Of around 400,000 clones in the sample, roughly 90% are singletons; the top ten hold 0.95% to 1.5%. V was cut by 8 bases and J by 4 bases, with 20 bases left in between. The CDR3 length is 15 residues. Germline lookup yields CDR1 LNHDA and CDR2 SQIVND (reference sequence). The chain recombines TRBV19 with TRBJ1-1, with D possibly TRBD1 on 5 matching bases. This clonotype was sampled from a man between 35 and 55 years old with acute or convalescent COVID-19. Sequencing was done on a sample of peripheral blood. CDR3 coding DNA: TGTGCCAGTGGTGGTTTGGGGGGGTTGGGCACTGAAGCTTTCTTT. The encoded protein is CASGGLGGLGTEAFF.